This record covers a single T cell receptor beta chain. Germline CDR1 is DFQATT and CDR2 is SNEGSKA (reference sequence). With 5 bases clipped from V and 6 bases from J, the junction kept 10 bases outside the gene matches. The CDR3 length is 15 residues. The sample belongs to a study of regulatory T cells in long-lasting Graves disease. The time point here: persistent/refractory GD, antithyroid drugs over 5 years with positive TRAb. From RNA extracted from PBMCs, the TCR library was made. To make TCR beta libraries, researchers used iRepertoire HTBI primers and Arm-PCR of CDR3 regions. Original processing methods: Samples revealed approximately 60 TRBV and over 12 TRBJ segments. Using its own MiXCR run on the multiplex PCR reads, TCRdb lists one record per CDR3 protein. The V and J calls and clone size come from TCRdb's table, not from the authors' own analysis. The sample holds about 290,000 distinct CDR3 sequences, roughly a fifth seen once.

The sample was peripheral blood mononuclear cells (PBMCs), taken when the disease was refractory, from a patient treated with antithyroid drugs. The chain has TRBV20-1 and TRBJ2-7; 13 positions match TRBD2. This receptor was identified in a female donor with Graves disease. CDR3 nucleotide sequence: TGCAGTGCTCCTAAGCGGACTAGCGGGAGAGGCGAGCAGTACTTC. This codes for CSAPKRTSGRGEQYF.